These T cell receptor beta chains were read from a single sample in a study of OX40 agonist ivuxolimab in advanced cancers. TCRdb keeps only in-frame clones here, not all; method: immunoSEQ multiplex PCR. The repertoire holds about 52,000 clones, more than 85% seen once, with 14% in the top ten. The sample in question was CD4+ or CD8+ T cells sorted from blood, obtained in a trial of the OX40 agonist ivuxolimab. The source is an adult with an advanced solid tumor such as melanoma, head and neck, liver or kidney cancer. The CDR3 runs from the conserved cysteine through the conserved F or W. The order of the fields is D gene, J gene, clone size, V gene, CDR3 protein, CDR3 DNA. A D gene is named only where the DNA matches it firmly. The size entry is marked missing in some rows and otherwise reads once, few, many or a size class.

d_call: NA; j_call: TRBJ2-7; clone_size: NA; v_call: TRBV5-6; cdr3_aa: CASSLFSSYEQYF; cdr3_nt: TGTGCCAGCAGCTTATTTAGCTCCTACGAGCAGTACTTC
d_call: NA; j_call: TRBJ1-1; clone_size: once; v_call: TRBV9; cdr3_aa: CASSVDGNLGTEAFF; cdr3_nt: TGTGCCAGCAGCGTAGATGGCAACCTGGGGACTGAAGCTTTCTTT
d_call: TRBD1; j_call: TRBJ2-5; clone_size: NA; v_call: TRBV5-6; cdr3_aa: CASSLAASGQGKETQYF; cdr3_nt: TGTGCCAGCAGCTTGGCGGCTTCGGGACAGGGAAAAGAGACCCAGTACTTC
d_call: NA; j_call: TRBJ1-1; clone_size: NA; v_call: TRBV23-1; cdr3_aa: CASGEFEAFF; cdr3_nt: TGCGCCAGCGGGGAGTTCGAAGCTTTCTTT
d_call: TRBD1; j_call: TRBJ1-5; clone_size: NA; v_call: TRBV11-2; cdr3_aa: CASSLDGQEPTGQPQHF; cdr3_nt: TGTGCCAGCAGCTTAGATGGACAGGAGCCCACAGGGCAGCCCCAGCATTTT
d_call: NA; j_call: TRBJ1-1; clone_size: NA; v_call: TRBV4-1; cdr3_aa: CASSQGVGGSEAFF; cdr3_nt: TGCGCCAGCAGCCAAGGGGTGGGAGGCTCCGAAGCTTTCTTT
d_call: TRBD1; j_call: TRBJ1-1; clone_size: once; v_call: TRBV27; cdr3_aa: CASSTGVNTEAFF; cdr3_nt: TGTGCCAGCAGCACAGGGGTAAACACTGAAGCTTTCTTT
d_call: NA; j_call: TRBJ2-1; clone_size: NA; v_call: TRBV5-6; cdr3_aa: CASSLSYEQFF; cdr3_nt: TGTGCCAGCAGCTTGTCGTATGAGCAGTTCTTC
d_call: NA; j_call: TRBJ2-3; clone_size: NA; v_call: TRBV5-1; cdr3_aa: CASRLQLTTDTQYF; cdr3_nt: TGCGCCAGCAGGTTACAGCTAACCACAGATACGCAGTATTTT
d_call: NA; j_call: TRBJ2-7; clone_size: NA; v_call: TRBV5-6; cdr3_aa: CASSSWGSEQYF; cdr3_nt: TGTGCCAGCAGCTCTTGGGGAAGCGAGCAGTACTTC
d_call: NA; j_call: TRBJ2-3; clone_size: NA; v_call: TRBV4-2; cdr3_aa: CASSQDGTTSTDTQYF; cdr3_nt: TGTGCCAGCAGCCAAGATGGCACTACTAGCACAGATACGCAGTATTTT
d_call: TRBD1; j_call: TRBJ1-4; clone_size: NA; v_call: TRBV19; cdr3_aa: CASSTTQTGEEKLFF; cdr3_nt: TGTGCCAGTAGTACCACCCAGACAGGGGAGGAAAAACTGTTTTTT
d_call: NA; j_call: TRBJ1-4; clone_size: NA; v_call: TRBV6-1; cdr3_aa: CASSDVGGVTGNEKLFF; cdr3_nt: TGTGCCAGCAGTGACGTCGGGGGGGTAACTGGTAATGAAAAACTGTTTTTT
d_call: NA; j_call: TRBJ1-6; clone_size: NA; v_call: TRBV5-8; cdr3_aa: CASSTKGETYNSPLHF; cdr3_nt: TGTGCCAGCAGCACCAAGGGGGAGACCTATAATTCACCCCTCCACTTT
d_call: TRBD1; j_call: TRBJ2-1; clone_size: NA; v_call: TRBV11-1; cdr3_aa: CASSSVDRSSYNEQFF; cdr3_nt: TGTGCCAGCAGCTCTGTGGACAGGAGCTCCTACAATGAGCAGTTCTTC
d_call: NA; j_call: TRBJ1-6; clone_size: NA; v_call: TRBV30; cdr3_aa: CAWSPWYNSPLHF; cdr3_nt: TGTGCCTGGAGCCCTTGGTATAATTCACCCCTCCACTTT
d_call: NA; j_call: TRBJ2-3; clone_size: NA; v_call: TRBV18; cdr3_aa: CASSPPYDLTDTQYF; cdr3_nt: TGTGCCAGCTCACCACCCTACGATCTCACAGATACGCAGTATTTT
d_call: NA; j_call: TRBJ1-1; clone_size: NA; v_call: TRBV19; cdr3_aa: CASSIEAGGNTEAFF; cdr3_nt: TGTGCCAGTAGTATAGAGGCGGGAGGGAACACTGAAGCTTTCTTT
d_call: NA; j_call: TRBJ1-1; clone_size: NA; v_call: TRBV5-1; cdr3_aa: CASSPMGSWMKAFF; cdr3_nt: TGCGCCAGCAGCCCGATGGGGTCTTGGATGAAGGCTTTCTTT
d_call: NA; j_call: TRBJ2-7; clone_size: NA; v_call: TRBV4-3; cdr3_aa: CASSQDYDSSYEQYF; cdr3_nt: TGCGCCAGCAGCCAAGATTACGACAGCTCCTACGAGCAGTACTTC
d_call: TRBD2; j_call: TRBJ2-3; clone_size: NA; v_call: TRBV29-1; cdr3_aa: CSVLGSGGPDTQYF; cdr3_nt: TGCAGCGTTCTCGGTAGCGGGGGGCCAGATACGCAGTATTTT
d_call: NA; j_call: TRBJ2-7; clone_size: NA; v_call: TRBV5-1; cdr3_aa: CASSSSYEQYF; cdr3_nt: TGCGCCAGCAGCTCGAGCTACGAGCAGTACTTC
d_call: NA; j_call: TRBJ1-2; clone_size: NA; v_call: TRBV30; cdr3_aa: CAWSVQGYYGYTF; cdr3_nt: TGTGCCTGGAGTGTCCAGGGATACTATGGCTACACCTTC
d_call: NA; j_call: TRBJ1-1; clone_size: once; v_call: TRBV9; cdr3_aa: CASSVTGNTEAFF; cdr3_nt: TGTGCCAGCAGCGTGACAGGGAACACTGAAGCTTTCTTT